Listed below are T cell receptor beta chains from one sample, sequenced in a study of shared clonotypes between healthy human individuals. Profiled with immunoSEQ multiplex PCR; TCRdb holds only in-frame clones, not every one. The sample records around 510,000 clones, around 77% being singletons. Material for sequencing was PBMCs. All receptors come from a woman aged 40 to 55 in good health. Some clones in this sample may be carry-over from other donors' samples. CDR3s include the opening cysteine and the closing phenylalanine or tryptophan. Fields, in order: V gene, D gene, clone size, CDR3 length, J gene, CDR3 protein, CDR3 DNA. A D gene is named only where the DNA matches it firmly. Clone size is shown for a subset of rows, as once, few, many or a class of expanded clone.

TRBV28,TRBD1,NA,15,TRBJ1-2,CASSQRTGTGYGYTF,TGTGCCAGCAGTCAACGGACCGGGACAGGGTATGGCTACACCTTC
TRBV6-5,NA,once,14,TRBJ2-7,CASSPGTLQLEQYF,TGTGCCAGCAGCCCCGGGACATTGCAATTGGAGCAGTACTTC
TRBV7-3,TRBD2,NA,15,TRBJ2-3,CASSLGLAETDTQYF,TGTGCCAGCAGCTTGGGACTAGCGGAGACAGATACGCAGTATTTT
TRBV2,TRBD2,NA,16,TRBJ2-2,CASSRAGGPRTGELFF,TGTGCCAGCAGTAGAGCGGGAGGACCGCGGACCGGGGAGCTGTTTTTT
TRBV30,NA,NA,13,TRBJ1-1,CAWSVGGWAEAFF,TGTGCCTGGAGTGTCGGGGGCTGGGCTGAAGCTTTCTTT
TRBV28,NA,NA,14,TRBJ1-1,CASSYRGRGTEAFF,TGTGCCAGCAGCTACCGGGGGAGAGGTACTGAAGCTTTCTTT
TRBV20-1,NA,NA,10,TRBJ1-2,CSAHEVGYTF,TGCAGTGCACACGAAGTTGGCTACACCTTC
TRBV14,TRBD1,NA,15,TRBJ2-7,CASSPRTGTSYEQYF,TGTGCCAGCAGCCCCCGGACAGGGACCTCCTACGAGCAGTACTTC
TRBV5-1,NA,NA,13,TRBJ1-2,CASSLATSYGYTF,TGCGCCAGCAGCTTGGCCACCTCTTATGGCTACACCTTC
TRBV30,NA,NA,13,TRBJ1-5,CALSGGGDQPQHF,TGTGCCTTGAGCGGGGGTGGGGATCAGCCCCAGCATTTT
TRBV6-4,NA,few,15,TRBJ2-3,CASSDGASPTDTQYF,TGTGCCAGCAGTGACGGGGCTTCACCCACAGATACGCAGTATTTT
TRBV5-8,TRBD2,NA,16,TRBJ2-1,CASSPFTGGPYNEQFF,TGTGCCAGCAGCCCATTTACGGGAGGCCCCTACAATGAGCAGTTCTTC
TRBV11-3,TRBD2,NA,15,TRBJ2-2,CASSSAGGPVGELFF,TGTGCCAGCAGCTCGGCGGGAGGGCCCGTCGGGGAGCTGTTTTTT
TRBV9,NA,NA,15,TRBJ2-2,CASSVGPRGAGELFF,TGTGCCAGCAGCGTAGGGCCCAGGGGAGCCGGGGAGCTGTTTTTT
TRBV6-5,NA,NA,15,TRBJ1-1,CASIGSGRGYTEAFF,TGTGCCAGCATTGGTTCAGGGAGGGGATACACTGAAGCTTTCTTT
TRBV11-1,NA,NA,12,TRBJ2-4,CASSTDRGIQYF,TGTGCCAGCAGCACCGACAGAGGTATTCAGTACTTC
TRBV28,NA,NA,13,TRBJ1-1,CASSWGFFTEAFF,TGTGCCAGCAGTTGGGGGTTCTTCACTGAAGCTTTCTTT
TRBV11-2,NA,once,15,TRBJ2-7,CASSLGLGDSYEQYF,TGTGCCAGCAGCTTAGGACTAGGGGACTCCTACGAGCAGTACTTC
TRBV5-4,TRBD2,NA,17,TRBJ2-3,CASSFFARGRRGDTQYF,TGTGCCAGCAGCTTCTTCGCTCGCGGGAGGAGGGGAGATACGCAGTATTTT
TRBV7-3,TRBD2,few,13,TRBJ2-1,CASSRTSGNEQFF,TGTGCCAGCAGCCGAACTAGCGGGAATGAGCAGTTCTTC
TRBV5-1,NA,few,14,TRBJ2-5,CASSLNSISETQYF,TGCGCCAGCAGCTTGAACAGTATATCGGAGACCCAGTACTTC
TRBV4-3,TRBD2,NA,18,TRBJ2-7,CASSQPGGASGRADEQYF,TGCGCCAGCAGCCAACCGGGGGGGGCTAGCGGGAGGGCGGACGAGCAGTACTTC
TRBV10-3,TRBD2,NA,16,TRBJ2-2,CAITTSGSSGTGELFF,TGTGCCATCACGACTAGCGGGAGTTCCGGCACCGGGGAGCTGTTTTTT
TRBV29-1,TRBD1,NA,14,TRBJ2-3,CSVAKGQGMDTQYF,TGCAGCGTAGCCAAGGGACAGGGGATGGATACGCAGTATTTT
TRBV10-3,TRBD2,NA,16,TRBJ2-5,CAISEALAGIQETQYF,TGTGCCATCAGTGAGGCTCTAGCGGGGATACAAGAGACCCAGTACTTC
TRBV28,NA,NA,14,TRBJ2-7,CASSSPGQFYEQYF,TGTGCCAGCAGTTCCCCCGGACAGTTCTACGAGCAGTACTTC
TRBV7-9,NA,NA,13,TRBJ2-5,CASSSRTSETQYF,TGTGCCAGCAGCTCCCGGACGAGCGAGACCCAGTACTTC
TRBV29-1,TRBD1,NA,14,TRBJ1-2,CSVGTGLTSGGYTF,TGCAGCGTTGGGACAGGGCTCACTTCGGGTGGCTACACCTTC
TRBV5-4,NA,many,16,TRBJ1-1,CASSFEVDKMNTEAFF,TGTGCCAGCAGCTTCGAGGTAGATAAAATGAACACTGAAGCTTTCTTT
TRBV27,NA,NA,15,TRBJ2-2,CASSLGGGRTGELFF,TGTGCCAGCAGTCTCGGCGGCGGGCGCACCGGGGAGCTGTTTTTT
TRBV7-9,NA,NA,13,TRBJ2-3,CASSLGVADTQYF,TGTGCCAGCAGCTTGGGAGTCGCAGATACGCAGTATTTT
TRBV28,NA,NA,14,TRBJ1-5,CASSLTRAGQPQHF,TGTGCCAGCAGTTTAACGCGGGCGGGGCAGCCCCAGCATTTT
TRBV5-1,TRBD1,NA,14,TRBJ2-5,CASSLQGAWETQYF,TGCGCCAGCAGCTTGCAGGGGGCATGGGAGACCCAGTACTTC
TRBV7-9,NA,once,16,TRBJ1-4,CASSFRQPATNEKLFF,TGTGCCAGCAGCTTTAGGCAGCCTGCAACTAATGAAAAACTGTTTTTT
TRBV28,NA,NA,14,TRBJ2-1,CASVQGSSYNEQFF,TGTGCCAGCGTACAGGGTAGCTCCTACAATGAGCAGTTCTTC
TRBV6-1,NA,NA,15,TRBJ1-5,CASNALSLNNQPQHF,TGTGCCAGTAATGCCCTGTCCCTAAACAATCAGCCCCAGCATTTT
TRBV2,TRBD2,NA,19,TRBJ2-1,CASSRTGLAGRISYNEQFF,TGTGCCAGCTCCCGGACGGGACTAGCGGGACGAATCTCCTACAATGAGCAGTTCTTC
TRBV28,NA,NA,13,TRBJ2-6,CVTRSSGANVLTF,TGTGTGACTAGGTCGTCTGGGGCCAACGTCCTGACTTTC
TRBV7-2,TRBD1,few,14,TRBJ2-4,CASSPPGGRDIQYF,TGTGCCAGCAGCCCCCCAGGGGGTCGGGACATTCAGTACTTC
TRBV11-2,NA,NA,14,TRBJ2-7,CASSMDTRSYEQYF,TGTGCCAGCAGCATGGACACACGCTCCTACGAGCAGTACTTC
TRBV18,NA,NA,17,TRBJ2-1,CASSPPFFLLSGNEQFF,TGTGCCAGCTCACCACCATTCTTCTTGCTTTCGGGCAATGAGCAGTTCTTC
TRBV7-9,NA,NA,13,TRBJ1-5,CASSRDTNQPQHF,TGTGCCAGCAGCCGGGACACAAATCAGCCCCAGCATTTT
TRBV7-6,NA,NA,16,TRBJ2-3,CASSRGSGGSTDTQYF,TGTGCCAGCAGCCGTGGCTCCGGGGGTAGCACAGATACGCAGTATTTT
TRBV4-2,TRBD2,NA,15,TRBJ2-7,CASSQRIAGGYEQYF,TGTGCCAGCAGCCAAAGGATAGCGGGAGGGTACGAGCAGTACTTC
TRBV15,NA,NA,15,TRBJ2-7,CATSRVGGQGYEQYF,TGTGCCACCAGCAGAGTGGGGGGACAAGGGTACGAGCAGTACTTC
TRBV5-1,NA,NA,15,TRBJ2-1,CASGGGSSDYNEQFF,TGCGCCAGCGGAGGTGGTTCTAGCGACTACAATGAGCAGTTCTTC
TRBV10-2,NA,NA,16,TRBJ2-1,CASSELDWSSYNEQFF,TGCGCCAGCAGTGAGCTTGACTGGTCCTCCTACAATGAGCAGTTCTTC
TRBV11-2,NA,NA,14,TRBJ2-7,CASSPLRGSYGQYF,TGTGCCAGCAGCCCCTTAAGGGGGTCCTACGGGCAGTACTTC
TRBV4-3,NA,NA,16,TRBJ2-5,CASSQVHGAYQETQYF,TGCGCCAGCAGCCAAGTCCACGGCGCTTACCAGGAGACCCAGTACTTC
TRBV6-1,TRBD1,NA,15,TRBJ2-7,CASRAPDRGLYEQYF,TGTGCCAGCAGGGCGCCGGACAGGGGACTTTACGAGCAGTACTTC
TRBV7-6,NA,NA,15,TRBJ1-2,CASSTSGPLGDGYTF,TGTGCCAGCAGCACGTCCGGGCCCTTAGGGGATGGCTACACCTTC
TRBV7-9,NA,few,15,TRBJ1-1,CASSWRGEENTEAFF,TGTGCCAGCAGCTGGCGGGGAGAGGAGAACACTGAAGCTTTCTTT